One sample yielded the 9 T cell receptor beta chains listed below, sequenced in a study of CD8+ T cells in alopecia areata. RNA was isolated and reverse transcribed to cDNA, the sequencing template. Libraries were prepared by immunoSEQ multiplex PCR; TCRdb keeps only in-frame clonotypes and omits some of them. The profile shows tens of thousands of clones, about half of them singletons. Regarding treatment: oral pan-JAK inhibitor, 5-10 mg twice daily. Sequencing used CD8+ T cells sorted from blood, obtained at approximately week 37, from a patient treated with tofacitinib. The receptors originated from a human donor with alopecia areata.

The rearrangement links TRBV30 to TRBJ1-1; 10 nucleotides align to TRBD1. The V and J ends lost 5 bases and 3 bases, in that order; junction bases with no gene match: 12. CDR1 is GTSNPN and CDR2 is SVGIG in the germline V gene (reference sequence). The CDR3 is made up of 16 amino acids. Here the CDR3 reads CAWAGTGEMRDTEAFF. For the CDR3, the DNA is TGTGCCTGGGCCGGGACAGGGGAGATGAGGGACACTGAAGCTTTCTTT.

The V call is TRBV7-9, the J call TRBJ2-3; D is perhaps TRBD1 (7 bases). Per the germline V gene, CDR1 is SEHNR and CDR2 is FQNEAQ (reference sequence). Trimming took off 8 bases at V and 0 bases at J, with 18 bases between the two ends. The CDR3 length is 16 residues. CDR3 residues: CASPGAGGFSTDTQYF. The CDR3 nucleotides read TGTGCCAGCCCGGGTGCAGGGGGGTTTAGCACAGATACGCAGTATTTT.

The gene calls are TRBV7-9 and TRBJ2-1; D is undetermined. In germline, CDR1 is SEHNR, CDR2 FQNEAQ (reference sequence). The CDR3 length is 12 residues. The V end was cut by 4 bases, the J end by 7 bases, with 8 bases between. This chain's CDR3 is CASSSNLNEQFF. CDR3 sequence (DNA): TGTGCCAGCAGCTCCAACTTAAATGAGCAGTTCTTC.

The chain is built from TRBV19 and TRBJ2-1; TRBD2 is a possible D gene (5 bases). The V and J ends lost 3 bases and 4 bases respectively, with 10 bases between them. This CDR3 comprises 14 residues. Germline CDR1 reads LNHDA; CDR2 reads SQIVND (reference sequence). CDR3 DNA sequence: TGTGCCAGTAGTATCGCGGGTTTTTACAATGAGCAGTTCTTC. This encodes CASSIAGFYNEQFF. Combining the CDR3 with reference TRBV19 and TRBJ2-1 gives the whole variable domain DGGITQSPKYLFRKEGQNVTLSCEQNLNHDAMYWYRQDPGQGLRLIYYSQIVNDFQKGDIAEGYSVSREKKESFPLTVTSAQKNPTAFYLCASSIAGFYNEQFFGPGTRLTVL.

The rearrangement links TRBV4-1 to TRBJ2-7; D unclear. The germline V and J ends were trimmed by 0 bases and 2 bases, with 5 bases remaining between them. From germline, CDR1 is MGHRA and CDR2 YSYEKL. CDR3 length: 13 amino acids. In nucleotides, the CDR3 is TGCGCCAGCAGCCAAGATCTTACCTACGAGCAGTACTTC. Its protein is CASSQDLTYEQYF.

This clone has a handful of counts. This chain uses TRBV29-1 with TRBJ2-7, with 9 bases lining up with TRBD1. Germline V lookup: CDR1 SQVTM, CDR2 ANQGSEA. This CDR3 contains 13 residues. V lost 6 bases, J lost 3 bases, and 6 bases stayed unmatched. CDR3 sequence (DNA): TGCAGCGTCAGGACAGGGGATAGCTACGAGCAGTACTTC. This encodes CSVRTGDSYEQYF.

V is TRBV11-2 and J is TRBJ1-1; 9 nucleotides match TRBD1. The CDR3 length is 11 residues. Germline V gives CDR1 SGHAT, CDR2 FQNNGV. V dropped 5 bases and J dropped 8; count of bases not matched to a gene: 0. The CDR3 here is CASSGTGEAFF. The CDR3 nucleotides are TGTGCCAGCAGCGGGACAGGGGAAGCTTTCTTT.

Only a few counts were recorded for this clone. This sample also contains other DNA sequences that code for the same CDR3. This chain uses TRBV9 with TRBJ1-5; a possible D gene is TRBD1 (5 bases). This CDR3 contains 14 residues. Germline loops: CDR1 SGDLS, CDR2 YYNGEE. V lost 0 bases and J 3 bases, leaving 7 bases between the germline ends. The CDR3 loop reads CASSVGGSNQPQHF. CDR3 sequence (DNA): TGTGCCAGCAGCGTAGGGGGGTCCAATCAGCCCCAGCATTTT.

The chain carries TRBV27 and TRBJ1-5; D gene uncertain. CDR1 is MNHEY, CDR2 SMNVEV, per germline (reference sequence). V was pared by 6 bases and J by 3 bases, with 12 bases between. The CDR3 runs 14 residues. CDR3 residues: CASRPDGFNQPQHF. As DNA, the CDR3 is TGTGCCAGCAGACCCGACGGCTTCAATCAGCCCCAGCATTTT.